This T cell receptor (beta chain) was captured by sequencing in a study of human T cells and chemical hapten exposure. The time point here: patch test 1, 2 weeks after DPC sensitization. The treatment was: therapeutic diphenylcyclopropenone sensitization with weekly scalp DPC. Sequencing started from total RNA isolated from unfractionated whole blood. The CDR3 totals 14 residues. CDR1 MNHNS and CDR2 SASEGT come from the germline V gene. Trimming shortened V by 7 bases and J by 3 bases, and 15 bases separated the two germline ends. General study points: Patch test score rose with PT1 expanded TCRs, significant at 8, 16, 32, not 4. Donors were affected by alopecia, so their immune reaction might vary from that of healthy individuals.

TCRdb redid the calling of the RACE reads with MiXCR, one entry per CDR3 protein. The table has approximately 110,000 distinct CDR3 sequences, around 10% seen once. Remarks on this clonotype: Its antigen is not known.

The source of this sequence is a woman aged 40 to 50 with alopecia areata. Some clones in this sample may be carry-over from other donors' samples. The sample here was whole blood, taken in connection with sensitization to the hapten diphenylcyclopropenone (DPC). V usage is TRBV6-1 and J usage is TRBJ1-2, with D perhaps TRBD1 (6 bases). The CDR3 spells CASTPDWGHYGYTF. CDR3 nucleotides: TGTGCCAGCACCCCGGACTGGGGGCACTATGGCTACACCTTC.